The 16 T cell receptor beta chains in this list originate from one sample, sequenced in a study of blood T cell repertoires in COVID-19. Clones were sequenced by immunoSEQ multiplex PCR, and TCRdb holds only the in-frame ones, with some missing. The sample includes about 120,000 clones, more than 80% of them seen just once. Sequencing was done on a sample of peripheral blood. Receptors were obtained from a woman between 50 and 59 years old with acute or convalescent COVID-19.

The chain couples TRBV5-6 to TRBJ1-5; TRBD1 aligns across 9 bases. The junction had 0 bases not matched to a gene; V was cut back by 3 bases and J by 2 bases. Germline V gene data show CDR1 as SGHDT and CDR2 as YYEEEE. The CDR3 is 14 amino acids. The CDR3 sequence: CASSWTGGNQPQHF. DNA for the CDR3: TGTGCCAGCAGCTGGACAGGGGGCAATCAGCCCCAGCATTTT.

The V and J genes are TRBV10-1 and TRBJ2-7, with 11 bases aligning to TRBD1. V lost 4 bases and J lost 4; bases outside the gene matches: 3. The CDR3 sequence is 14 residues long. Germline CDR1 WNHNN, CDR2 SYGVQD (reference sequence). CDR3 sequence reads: CASSAGTGGYEQYF. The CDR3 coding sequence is TGCGCCAGCAGTGCGGGGACAGGGGGATACGAGCAGTACTTC.

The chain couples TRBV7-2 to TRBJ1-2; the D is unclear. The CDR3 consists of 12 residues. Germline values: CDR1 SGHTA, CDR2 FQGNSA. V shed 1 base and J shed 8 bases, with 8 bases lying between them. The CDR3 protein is CASSLGSVGYTF. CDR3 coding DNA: TGTGCCAGCAGCTTAGGGTCGGTCGGCTACACCTTC.

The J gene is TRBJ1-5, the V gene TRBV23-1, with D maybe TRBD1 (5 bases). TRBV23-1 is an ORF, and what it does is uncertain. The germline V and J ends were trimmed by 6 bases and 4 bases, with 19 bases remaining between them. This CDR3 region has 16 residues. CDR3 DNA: TGCGCCAGCAGCCAAGGGTCCAGGGAAGATAATCAGCCCCAGCATTTT. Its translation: CASSQGSREDNQPQHF.

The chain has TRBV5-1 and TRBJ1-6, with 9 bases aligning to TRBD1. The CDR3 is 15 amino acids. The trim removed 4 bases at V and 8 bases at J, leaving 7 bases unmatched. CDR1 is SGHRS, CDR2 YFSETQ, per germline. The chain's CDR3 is CASSAGQGQDSPLHF. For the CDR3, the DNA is TGCGCCAGCAGCGCGGGACAGGGACAGGATTCACCCCTCCACTTT.

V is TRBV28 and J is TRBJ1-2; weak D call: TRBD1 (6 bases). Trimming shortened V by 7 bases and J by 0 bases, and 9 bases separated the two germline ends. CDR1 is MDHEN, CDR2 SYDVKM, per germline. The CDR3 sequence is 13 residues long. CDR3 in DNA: TGTGCCAGCACAGGGGACACTAACTATGGCTACACCTTC. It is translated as CASTGDTNYGYTF.

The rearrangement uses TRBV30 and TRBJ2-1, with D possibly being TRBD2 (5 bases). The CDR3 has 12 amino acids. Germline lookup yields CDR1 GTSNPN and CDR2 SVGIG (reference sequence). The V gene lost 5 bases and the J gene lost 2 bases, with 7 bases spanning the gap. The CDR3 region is CAWSSTYNEQFF. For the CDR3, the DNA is TGTGCCTGGTCTAGCACCTACAATGAGCAGTTCTTC.

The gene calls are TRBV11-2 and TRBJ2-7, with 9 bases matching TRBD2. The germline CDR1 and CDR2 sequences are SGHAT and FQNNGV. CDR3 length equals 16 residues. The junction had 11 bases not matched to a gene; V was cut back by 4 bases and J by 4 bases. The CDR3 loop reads CASSSLSGREGYEQYF. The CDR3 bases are TGTGCCAGCAGCTCCCTTAGCGGGAGAGAGGGATACGAGCAGTACTTC. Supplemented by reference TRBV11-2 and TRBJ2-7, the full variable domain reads EAGVAQSPRYKIIEKRQSVAFWCNPISGHATLYWYQQILGQGPKLLIQFQNNGVVDDSQLPKDRFSAERLKGVDSTLKIQPAKLEDSAVYLCASSSLSGREGYEQYFGPGTRLTVT.

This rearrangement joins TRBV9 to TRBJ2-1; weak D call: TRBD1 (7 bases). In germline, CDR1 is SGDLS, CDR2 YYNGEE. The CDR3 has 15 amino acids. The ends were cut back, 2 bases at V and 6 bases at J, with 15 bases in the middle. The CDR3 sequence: CASSVRDSSGNEQFF. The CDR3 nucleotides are TGTGCCAGCAGCGTCCGGGACAGTAGCGGCAATGAGCAGTTCTTC.

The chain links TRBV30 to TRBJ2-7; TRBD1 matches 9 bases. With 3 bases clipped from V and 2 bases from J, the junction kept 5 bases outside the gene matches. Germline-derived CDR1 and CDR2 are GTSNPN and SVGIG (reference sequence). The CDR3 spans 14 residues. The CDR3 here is CAWRRGQGAYEQYF. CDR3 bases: TGTGCCTGGAGGCGGGGACAGGGTGCCTACGAGCAGTACTTC.

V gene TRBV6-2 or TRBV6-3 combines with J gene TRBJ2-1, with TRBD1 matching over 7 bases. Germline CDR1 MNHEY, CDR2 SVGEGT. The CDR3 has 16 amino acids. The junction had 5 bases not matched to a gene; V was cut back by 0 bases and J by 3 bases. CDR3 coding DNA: TGTGCCAGCAGTTACTCGGCCGACAGGGACTACAATGAGCAGTTCTTC. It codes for CASSYSADRDYNEQFF.

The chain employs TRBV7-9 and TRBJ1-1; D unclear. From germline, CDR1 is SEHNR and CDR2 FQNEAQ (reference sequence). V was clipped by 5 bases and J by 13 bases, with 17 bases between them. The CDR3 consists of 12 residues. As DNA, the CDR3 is TGTGCCAGCAGCGACGACGCCCTGAGGAATTTCTTT. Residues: CASSDDALRNFF.

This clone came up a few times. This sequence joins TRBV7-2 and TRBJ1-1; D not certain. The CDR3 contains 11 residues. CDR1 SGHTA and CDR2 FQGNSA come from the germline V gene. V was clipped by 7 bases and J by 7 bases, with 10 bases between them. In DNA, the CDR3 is TGTGCCAGCACCCTCTATAGTGAAGCTTTCTTT. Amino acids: CASTLYSEAFF.

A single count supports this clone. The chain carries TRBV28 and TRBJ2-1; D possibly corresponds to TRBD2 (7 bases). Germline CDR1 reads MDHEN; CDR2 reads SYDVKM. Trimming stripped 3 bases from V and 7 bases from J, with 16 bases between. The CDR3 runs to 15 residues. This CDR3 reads CASSFGGAIWNEQFF. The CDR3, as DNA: TGTGCCAGCAGTTTTGGGGGGGCTATATGGAATGAGCAGTTCTTC.

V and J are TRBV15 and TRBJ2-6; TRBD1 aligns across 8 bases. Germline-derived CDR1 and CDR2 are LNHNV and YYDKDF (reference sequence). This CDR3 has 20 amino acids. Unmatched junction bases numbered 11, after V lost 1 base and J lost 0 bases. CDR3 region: CATSRVIRDRRSSGANVLTF. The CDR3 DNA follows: TGTGCCACCAGCAGAGTGATCAGGGACAGGCGTAGCTCTGGGGCCAACGTCCTGACTTTC.

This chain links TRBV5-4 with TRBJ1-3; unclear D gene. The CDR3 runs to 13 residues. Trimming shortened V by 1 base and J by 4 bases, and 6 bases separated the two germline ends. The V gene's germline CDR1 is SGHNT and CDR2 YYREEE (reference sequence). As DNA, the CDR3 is TGTGCCAGCAGCTTGACGGGGGGAAACACCATATATTTT. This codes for CASSLTGGNTIYF.